Below, 19 T cell receptor beta chains from the same sample are listed, as sequenced in a study of blood T cell repertoires in COVID-19. Only in-frame clones appear in the TCRdb table, and some are missing; sequencing was by immunoSEQ multiplex PCR. The sample lists about 190,000 clones, nearly 90% occurring once. Sequencing was performed on peripheral blood. The receptors were sampled from a man between 60 and 70 years old with active or convalescent COVID-19.

The V gene is TRBV3-1 (or the pseudogene TRBV3-2), the J gene TRBJ2-1; D gene ambiguous. CDR1 LGHDT and CDR2 YNNKEL come from the germline V gene (reference sequence). The CDR3 sequence is 14 residues long. Trimming pared 7 bases from V and 0 bases from J, leaving 10 bases between. The DNA for the CDR3 is TGTGCCAGCAATCCATCAGACTCCTACAATGAGCAGTTCTTC. It specifies CASNPSDSYNEQFF.

As regards this clone: Within the sample, other DNA sequences also encode this same CDR3. Here the CDR3 reads CASSQPGQGSGELFF. The CDR3 region has the DNA TGCGCCAGCAGCCAGCCGGGACAGGGTAGCGGGGAGCTGTTTTTT. The chain has TRBV4-1 and TRBJ2-2; 9 bases are shared with TRBD1. Germline V gene data show CDR1 as MGHRA and CDR2 as YSYEKL. This CDR3 region has 15 residues. The junction had 6 bases not matched to a gene; V was cut back by 3 bases and J by 7 bases.

The V and J genes are TRBV7-6 and TRBJ1-2; 9 bases are shared with TRBD1. J lost 4 bases, V lost 5 bases, and 14 bases had no gene match. CDR1 is SGHVS and CDR2 is FNYEAQ in the germline V gene. This CDR3 region has 17 residues. CDR3 nucleotides: TGTGCCAGCAGCCGCGGGGGAGGACAGGGGTCCTCCTATGGCTACACCTTC. Translation gives CASSRGGGQGSSYGYTF.

The table lists this clone with a count of one. V usage is TRBV6-1 and J usage is TRBJ2-7, with 8 bases aligning to TRBD1. Per germline, CDR1 MNHNS and CDR2 SASEGT. The CDR3 runs 14 residues. V shed 3 bases and J 1 base; nucleotides not matched to a gene: 2. CDR3 protein: CASSDRGRSYEQYF. CDR3 sequence (DNA): TGTGCCAGCAGTGACAGGGGGCGATCCTACGAGCAGTACTTC.

V is TRBV15 and J is TRBJ1-2, with 7 bases lining up with TRBD1. V trimming: 0 bases; J trimming: 1 base; junction bases outside the gene matches: 2. Germline V CDR1 and CDR2: LNHNV, YYDKDF (reference sequence). The CDR3 is 15 residues long. The CDR3 sequence is CATSREGGLNYGYTF. The DNA of the CDR3 is TGTGCCACCAGCAGAGAAGGGGGCCTTAACTATGGCTACACCTTC.

This clone was counted once. J is TRBJ1-2 and V is TRBV6-1, with D hard to call. Germline assignment: CDR1 MNHNS and CDR2 SASEGT. Trimming took off 0 bases at V and 6 bases at J, with 17 bases between the two ends. This CDR3 comprises 16 residues. CDR3 nucleotide sequence: TGTGCCAGCAGTGAAGCGCGGGCAGCCAGCGGTCATGGCTACACCTTC. This encodes CASSEARAASGHGYTF.

This clone came up once. The DNA for the CDR3 is TGTGCCAGCAGCAAAGTGGGAGGCCTACTTTATCAGCCCCAGCATTTT. Amino acid sequence: CASSKVGGLLYQPQHF. The gene calls are TRBV21-1 and TRBJ1-5. TRBV21-1 is shown as a pseudogene. This CDR3 has 16 amino acids.

The CDR3 nucleotides are TGTGCCACCAGCAGACGGCGGGGGGCTCCGAACGATGAGCAGTTCTTC. Its translation: CATSRRRGAPNDEQFF. The chain carries TRBV15 and TRBJ2-1; 8 positions match TRBD2. J was trimmed by 8 bases and V by 2 bases; bases with no gene match: 11. CDR3 length equals 16 residues. The V gene's germline CDR1 is LNHNV and CDR2 YYDKDF (reference sequence).

The J gene is TRBJ2-7, the V gene TRBV11-2, with TRBD2 matching over 12 bases. This CDR3 region has 14 residues. Germline CDR1 SGHAT, CDR2 FQNNGV. J gave up 9 bases and V 2 bases, and 5 bases lay outside the gene matches. CDR3 sequence: CASSLPSGGARQYF. The CDR3 DNA is TGTGCCAGCAGCTTACCTAGCGGGGGGGCGCGGCAGTACTTC.

This chain uses TRBV3-1 (or the pseudogene TRBV3-2) with TRBJ2-5; D gene unclear. CDR1 LGHDT and CDR2 YNNKEL come from the germline V gene (reference sequence). V dropped 1 base and J dropped 6 bases, with 18 bases sitting between them. The CDR3 sequence is 16 residues long. The CDR3: CASSQGASIRRKTQYF. The CDR3 nucleotides are TGTGCCAGCAGCCAAGGGGCCAGCATCCGCCGGAAGACCCAGTACTTC.

The V call is TRBV27, the J call TRBJ1-6; D is perhaps TRBD1 (5 bases). V lost 2 bases to trimming and J lost 11 bases, with 16 bases between them. Germline loops: CDR1 MNHEY, CDR2 SMNVEV (reference sequence). CDR3 size: 15 residues. CDR3 sequence reads: CASSLGPGGWAPLHF. The CDR3 DNA follows: TGTGCCAGCAGTTTAGGTCCGGGGGGATGGGCACCCCTCCACTTT.

J is TRBJ1-2 and V is TRBV24-1; D might be TRBD1 (5 bases). CDR3 length: 14 residues. Trimming stripped 4 bases from V and 0 bases from J, with 8 bases between. CDR1 and CDR2 from the germline V gene are KGHDR and SFDVKD. The CDR3 nucleotides are TGTGCCACCAGTGACAACAGGTCTAACTATGGCTACACCTTC. Translating gives CATSDNRSNYGYTF.

J is TRBJ2-7 and V is TRBV27, with D perhaps matching TRBD2 (5 bases). The CDR3 has 14 residues. The V and J ends lost 1 base and 3 bases respectively, with 10 bases between them. Germline V gene sequence: CDR1 MNHEY, CDR2 SMNVEV (reference sequence). The CDR3 here is CASSLFGENYEQYF. The CDR3 DNA reads as TGTGCCAGCAGTTTATTCGGGGAGAACTACGAGCAGTACTTC.

The chain joins TRBV6-1 to TRBJ2-2; 8 positions match TRBD1. Germline-derived CDR1 and CDR2 are MNHNS and SASEGT. The CDR3 has 15 amino acids. The junction had 4 bases not matched to a gene; V was cut back by 3 bases and J by 4 bases. The CDR3 loop is CASSELTGVTGELFF. The CDR3 DNA is TGTGCCAGCAGTGAGCTGACAGGGGTCACCGGGGAGCTGTTTTTT.

This sequence joins TRBV5-4 and TRBJ1-6, with 8 nucleotides matching TRBD1. The junction had 8 bases not matched to a gene; V was cut back by 7 bases and J by 11 bases. The CDR3 runs to 13 residues. The germline CDR1 and CDR2 sequences are SGHNT and YYREEE (reference sequence). CDR3 loop: CASGEQGVAPLHF. The DNA of the CDR3 is TGTGCCAGCGGAGAACAGGGGGTGGCACCCCTCCACTTT. Full variable domain (remainder filled in from reference TRBV5-4 and TRBJ1-6): ETGVTQSPTHLIKTRGQQVTLRCSSQSGHNTVSWYQQALGQGPQFIFQYYREEENGRGNFPPRFSGLQFPNYSSELNVNALELDDSALYLCASGEQGVAPLHFGNGTRLTVT.

V gene TRBV5-1 combines with J gene TRBJ2-5, with D possibly TRBD2 on 6 matching bases. The CDR3 spans 15 residues. Trimming pared 4 bases from V and 1 base from J, leaving 14 bases between. The germline CDR1 and CDR2 sequences are SGHRS and YFSETQ. The CDR3 loop reads CASSTPRGIQETQYF. CDR3 in DNA: TGCGCCAGCAGCACCCCCCGGGGGATCCAAGAGACCCAGTACTTC.

V is TRBV19 and J is TRBJ2-4, with 12 nucleotides matching TRBD1. Germline CDR1 is LNHDA and CDR2 is SQIVND (reference sequence). The V segment lost 0 bases and the J segment 2 bases; nucleotides outside the gene matches: 8. There are 19 residues in the CDR3. The CDR3 reads CASSIDPGTGGATKNIQYF. CDR3 bases: TGTGCCAGTAGTATAGACCCCGGGACAGGGGGCGCGACCAAAAACATTCAGTACTTC.

The chain joins TRBV15 to TRBJ1-3; the D is unclear. There are 13 residues in the CDR3. CDR1 is LNHNV and CDR2 is YYDKDF in the germline V gene (reference sequence). V was cut by 5 bases and J by 4 bases, with 9 bases left in between. CDR3 residues: CATSPLWGNTIYF. Written as DNA, the CDR3 is TGTGCCACCAGCCCCCTATGGGGAAACACCATATATTTT.

V gene TRBV7-8 combines with J gene TRBJ2-5; 9 nucleotides line up with TRBD2. Germline lookup yields CDR1 SGHVS and CDR2 FQNEAQ. The CDR3 extends over 16 amino acids. The trim removed 2 bases at V and 1 base at J, leaving 5 bases unmatched. The chain's CDR3 is CASSLSGRGGQETQYF. CDR3 in DNA: TGTGCCAGCAGCTTAAGTGGGCGGGGGGGCCAAGAGACCCAGTACTTC.